These T cell receptor beta chains were read from a single sample in a study of cytomegalovirus exposure and HLA in healthy donors. Method: immunoSEQ multiplex PCR; TCRdb's copy keeps in-frame clones and lacks some. The sample includes more than 150,000 clones, 75% to 85% of them seen just once. Sequenced sample: PBMCs. The receptors stem from a woman aged 25 to 39 in good health and CMV-seropositive. The CDR3 runs from the conserved cysteine through the conserved F or W. Each record gives: J gene, clone size, D gene, V gene, CDR3 DNA, CDR3 protein. D genes are given only for firm matches. Only some rows state a clone size, as once, few, many or a class for expanded clones.

TRBJ2-1 - TRBD2 TRBV5-1 TGCGCCAGCAGCTTGGGGACTAGCGGGGTCAATGAGCAGTTCTTC CASSLGTSGVNEQFF
TRBJ1-6 once - TRBV5-6 TGTGCCAGCAGCCCAGGCCGGGGGGGGAGGTTTTCACCCCTCCACTTT CASSPGRGGRFSPLHF
TRBJ2-7 - - TRBV27 TGTGCCAGCAGTTTATCGTACAGCTACGAGCAGTACTTC CASSLSYSYEQYF
TRBJ2-5 - - TRBV5-1 TGCGCCAGCACCGACACCCAAGAGACCCAGTACTTC CASTDTQETQYF
TRBJ2-2 - - TRBV28 TGTGCCAGCAGTTTCATAACAGGCACCACCGGGGAGCTGTTTTTT CASSFITGTTGELFF
TRBJ2-2 - - TRBV11-3 TGTGCCAGCAGCCTCCGACAGGATCGGACCGGGGAGCTGTTTTTT CASSLRQDRTGELFF
TRBJ1-4 - - TRBV5-1 TGCGCCAGCAGCCTACAGGGTGAAAAACTGTTTTTT CASSLQGEKLFF
TRBJ2-5 - TRBD1 TRBV7-7 TGTGCCAGCAGCTGGACAGGGGGAGGGGGAGAGACCCAGTACTTC CASSWTGGGGETQYF
TRBJ1-1 - - TRBV7-2 TGTGCCAGCAGCTTTACAGGGAACACTGAAGCTTTCTTT CASSFTGNTEAFF
TRBJ2-1 once TRBD1 TRBV4-3 TGCGCCAGCAGCCCATTCAGCGGACAGGGCTTATACAATGAGCAGTTCTTC CASSPFSGQGLYNEQFF
TRBJ2-7 - TRBD2 TRBV27 TGTGCCAGCAGTACGGCGGGACTAGCGGGGGACGAGCAGTACTTC CASSTAGLAGDEQYF
TRBJ1-6 - TRBD1 TRBV2 TGTGCCAGCAGCCACAGCCGGGACAGGGGGCGATCACCCCTCCACTTT CASSHSRDRGRSPLHF
TRBJ1-5 - - TRBV7-2 TGTGCCAGCAGCCCCCGGGGAGGGTTAACGAATCAGCCCCAGCATTTT CASSPRGGLTNQPQHF
TRBJ1-6 once - TRBV7-8 TGTGCCAGCAGCTTTGAACTCTATAATTCACCCCTCCACTTT CASSFELYNSPLHF
TRBJ1-6 - - TRBV7-9 TGTGCCAGCAGCCCCCAGGGTCCACCCCTCCACTTT CASSPQGPPLHF
TRBJ2-5 - TRBD2 TRBV15 TGTGCCACCAGCAGAGATCCCGTAGCCGGGGGGAGGAGAGAGACCCAGTACTTC CATSRDPVAGGRRETQYF